The 18 T cell receptor beta chains given below trace back to one sample, sequenced in a study of cytomegalovirus exposure and HLA in healthy donors. This table comes from immunoSEQ multiplex PCR, and its TCRdb copy is limited to in-frame clones, with some not included. The sample comprises 130,000 to 150,000 clones, 87% of which are singletons, and under 5% rests with the top ten. What was sequenced was PBMCs. The origin of the receptors is a man in his late teens or twenties in good health and CMV-seropositive.

CDR3 sequence: CSVSQGAVGYTF. The CDR3 DNA is TGCAGCGTTTCACAGGGGGCGGTGGGCTACACCTTC. The chain uses TRBV29-1 and TRBJ1-2; TRBD1 matches 9 bases. The CDR3 is 12 amino acids. J gave up 8 bases and V 5 bases, and 6 bases lay outside the gene matches. The V gene's germline CDR1 is SQVTM and CDR2 ANQGSEA.

The chain combines TRBV14 with TRBJ1-1; 8 bases are a match to TRBD1. From germline, CDR1 is SGHDN and CDR2 FVKESK. The CDR3 totals 16 residues. V gave up 0 bases and J gave up 5 bases; unmatched junction bases: 8. This CDR3 is CASSQDPDRAGTEAFF. The CDR3 nucleotides are TGTGCCAGCAGCCAAGACCCGGACAGGGCTGGGACTGAAGCTTTCTTT.

This clone was seen only once. The chain joins TRBV7-9 to TRBJ1-2; D is ambiguous. There are 13 residues in the CDR3. With 3 bases removed from V and 8 bases from J, the gap between germline ends came to 13 bases. The germline V gene has CDR1 SEHNR and CDR2 FQNEAQ (reference sequence). DNA of the CDR3: TGTGCCAGCAGCTTTGGACTTGAGGAGGGCTACACCTTC. Its protein product is CASSFGLEEGYTF. Full variable domain (outside the CDR3, taken from reference TRBV7-9 and TRBJ1-2): DTGVSQNPRHKITKRGQNVTFRCDPISEHNRLYWYRQTLGQGPEFLTYFQNEAQLEKSRLLSDRFSAERPKGSFSTLEIQRTEQGDSAMYLCASSFGLEEGYTFGSGTRLTVV.

The chain joins TRBV15 to TRBJ1-5; 7 positions agree with TRBD1. The ends lost 4 bases at V and 2 bases at J; junction bases unmatched: 2. This CDR3 region has 14 residues. The germline V gene encodes CDR1 LNHNV and CDR2 YYDKDF (reference sequence). CDR3 nucleotides: TGTGCCACCAGCACTACAGGGGGCAATCAGCCCCAGCATTTT. Its translation: CATSTTGGNQPQHF.

The genes are TRBV18 and TRBJ1-6; 7 bases align to TRBD1. V was clipped by 5 bases and J by 9 bases; unmatched bases: 4. The CDR3 is 13 residues long. CDR1 and CDR2 (germline): KGHSH, LQKENI. DNA for the CDR3: TGTGCCAGCTCAGACAGGGATACTTCACCCCTCCACTTT. As protein: CASSDRDTSPLHF.

V usage is TRBV6-5 and J usage is TRBJ2-1; TRBD2 aligns across 8 bases. From germline, CDR1 is MNHEY and CDR2 SVGAGI. CDR3 length equals 13 residues. J lost 5 bases, V lost 7 bases, and 4 bases had no gene match. CDR3 loop: CASIRSGDNEQFF. CDR3 coding DNA: TGTGCCAGCATCCGTAGCGGGGACAATGAGCAGTTCTTC.

This clone was detected once. The chain uses TRBV27 and TRBJ2-1; 7 nucleotides line up with TRBD2. Trimming took 2 bases from V and 3 from J; bases not matched to a gene: 4. The CDR3 runs 15 residues. Germline CDR1 reads MNHEY; CDR2 reads SMNVEV (reference sequence). The CDR3 sequence is CASSLRTSVYNEQFF. The CDR3 nucleotides are TGTGCCAGCAGTTTAAGAACTAGCGTCTACAATGAGCAGTTCTTC.

This clone was seen once. Other DNA sequences in this sample translate to the same CDR3. This sequence joins TRBV2 and TRBJ2-7, with 9 bases identical to TRBD1. The germline V gene encodes CDR1 SNHLY and CDR2 FYNNEI. J lost 7 bases, V lost 6 bases, and 10 bases had no gene match. This CDR3 has 14 residues. CDR3 bases: TGTGCCAGCAGGGACAGGGGAAGATCGGGAGAGCAGTACTTC. This sequence encodes CASRDRGRSGEQYF.

This clone has only a few counts. The genes are TRBV7-9 and TRBJ2-7; D call uncertain. Looked up from germline, CDR1 is SEHNR and CDR2 is FQNEAQ (reference sequence). The CDR3 sequence is 12 residues long. The V gene lost 8 bases and the J gene lost 1 base, with 9 bases spanning the gap. The CDR3 region is CASPPLSYEQYF. In DNA form, the CDR3 reads TGTGCCAGCCCCCCCCTATCCTACGAGCAGTACTTC.

This clone was recorded once. V and J are TRBV25-1 and TRBJ2-5; TRBD2 matches at 14 bases. V shed 4 bases, J shed 5 bases, and the junction held 3 bases outside the gene matches. This CDR3 spans 15 amino acids. CDR1 and CDR2 from the germline V gene are MGHDK and SYGVNS. The CDR3 nucleotides read TGTGCCAGCAGTGCCCGACTAGCGGGAGGGGAGACCCAGTACTTC. This gives the protein CASSARLAGGETQYF.

The genes are TRBV30 and TRBJ1-2; D is perhaps TRBD1 (6 bases). Germline loops: CDR1 GTSNPN, CDR2 SVGIG (reference sequence). CDR3 length equals 11 residues. V was pared by 4 bases and J by 8 bases, with 11 bases between. CDR3 sequence: CAWNRERGYTF. The CDR3 DNA is TGTGCCTGGAACAGGGAACGAGGCTACACCTTC.

This chain uses TRBV7-2 with TRBJ2-7, with D possibly TRBD2 on 6 matching bases. The V end was cut by 1 base, the J end by 2 bases, with 12 bases between. The CDR3 is made up of 15 amino acids. The germline V gene encodes CDR1 SGHTA and CDR2 FQGNSA. The CDR3 DNA reads TGTGCCAGCAGCTTAGTGTTCGGGGGTGCCTACGAGCAGTACTTC. Amino acid sequence: CASSLVFGGAYEQYF.

This chain links TRBV27 with TRBJ1-5; 10 positions agree with TRBD1. CDR1 and CDR2 (germline): MNHEY, SMNVEV (reference sequence). The CDR3 consists of 16 residues. With 4 bases clipped from V and 3 bases from J, the junction kept 6 bases outside the gene matches. The CDR3, as DNA: TGTGCCAGCAGTTCCGGGACAGGGGCATTCAATCAGCCCCAGCATTTT. Its protein is CASSSGTGAFNQPQHF.

This clone occurred once. As DNA, the CDR3 is TGTGCCAGCAAGCAGGGGGTGGAGGCTTTCTTT. Protein product: CASKQGVEAFF. The chain has TRBV28 and TRBJ1-1; TRBD1 aligns across 7 bases. The CDR3 length is 11 residues. Germline V CDR1 and CDR2: MDHEN, SYDVKM. J gave up 11 bases and V 7 bases, and 7 bases lay outside the gene matches.

This rearrangement joins TRBV18 to TRBJ1-4; D uncertain. CDR3 length equals 13 residues. The ends were cut back, 6 bases at V and 5 bases at J, with 10 bases in the middle. CDR1 and CDR2 (germline): KGHSH, LQKENI. CDR3 in DNA: TGTGCCAGCTCCCAACAGTTAAATGAAAAACTGTTTTTT. Its protein is CASSQQLNEKLFF.

This clone was recorded only once. The chain couples TRBV18 to TRBJ1-4, with D unresolved. Germline lookup yields CDR1 KGHSH and CDR2 LQKENI. Trimming pared 4 bases from V and 6 bases from J, leaving 6 bases between. This CDR3 is 12 amino acids long. CDR3 sequence reads: CASSRLDEKLFF. The CDR3, as DNA: TGTGCCAGCTCACGCCTAGATGAAAAACTGTTTTTT.

This chain uses TRBV9 with TRBJ2-2; tentative D call: TRBD1 (5 bases). V lost 6 bases, J lost 4 bases, and 19 bases lay in between. Per the germline V gene, CDR1 is SGDLS and CDR2 is YYNGEE. This CDR3 comprises 16 residues. CDR3 in amino acids: CASTQRGGGSTGELFF. CDR3 in DNA: TGTGCCAGCACCCAAAGGGGTGGTGGAAGCACCGGGGAGCTGTTTTTT.

Only one count was recorded for this clone. This chain joins TRBV6-5 and TRBJ1-1; a weak D match, TRBD1 (6 bases). CDR1 is MNHEY and CDR2 is SVGAGI in the germline V gene. The V and J ends lost 4 bases and 4 bases respectively, with 16 bases between them. The CDR3 loop spans 15 amino acids. The CDR3 reads CASSSQEGGITEAFF. The CDR3, as DNA: TGTGCCAGCAGTTCCCAGGAGGGGGGGATCACTGAAGCTTTCTTT.